Shown below are 10 T cell receptor beta chains from a single sample sequenced in a study of blood T cell repertoires in COVID-19. The data were produced by immunoSEQ multiplex PCR, yet TCRdb's version contains in-frame clones alone and is incomplete. Of about 370,000 clones listed, around 89% are singletons. The source material was PBMCs or T cells enriched from blood (not recorded which). These receptors were taken from a man between 18 and 29 years old who had recovered from COVID-19.

This clone was recorded once. The chain combines TRBV6-4 with TRBJ2-3; TRBD2 is a possible D gene (6 bases). Germline assignment: CDR1 MRHNA and CDR2 SNTAGT. The ends were cut back, 2 bases at V and 6 bases at J, with 12 bases in the middle. The length of the CDR3 is 14 residues. In nucleotides, the CDR3 is TGTGCCAGCAGTGACAGAGCGGGCGGGGATACGCAGTATTTT. Encoded protein: CASSDRAGGDTQYF.

This chain joins TRBV19 and TRBJ1-6; 9 bases agree with TRBD1. CDR1 and CDR2 (germline): LNHDA, SQIVND (reference sequence). CDR3 length: 14 amino acids. The V gene end was trimmed by 7 bases and the J gene end by 9 bases; junction bases not matched to a gene: 7. The CDR3 region has the DNA TGTGCCAGTACCGGGACAGGGTCGGGTTCACCCCTCCACTTT. Its translation: CASTGTGSGSPLHF.

The chain joins TRBV2 to TRBJ1-4, with a weak D call TRBD1 (5 bases). Germline loops: CDR1 SNHLY, CDR2 FYNNEI. The length of the CDR3 is 13 residues. The ends were cut back, 6 bases at V and 4 bases at J, with 9 bases in the middle. CDR3 loop: CASRRGINEKLFF. CDR3 sequence (DNA): TGTGCCAGCAGGCGGGGGATTAATGAAAAACTGTTTTTT. Using reference TRBV2 and TRBJ1-4 for the parts outside the CDR3, the full variable domain is EPEVTQTPSHQVTQMGQEVILRCVPISNHLYFYWYRQILGQKVEFLVSFYNNEISEKSEIFDDQFSVERPDGSNFTLKIRSTKLEDSAMYFCASRRGINEKLFFGSGTQLSVL.

This clone was recorded once. The chain recombines TRBV7-2 with TRBJ2-7; perhaps TRBD1 as D (5 bases). This CDR3 has 14 amino acids. Per germline, CDR1 SGHTA and CDR2 FQGNSA. Trimming cost V 5 bases and J 1 base, with 12 bases left between them. As DNA, the CDR3 is TGTGCCAGCAGCATCCAGAGACAGTCCTACGAGCAGTACTTC. Encoded protein: CASSIQRQSYEQYF.

The chain is built from TRBV27 and TRBJ1-5, with 7 bases that match TRBD1. The V gene end was trimmed by 6 bases and the J gene end by 6 bases; junction bases not matched to a gene: 8. Per the germline V gene, CDR1 is MNHEY and CDR2 is SMNVEV (reference sequence). The CDR3 is 14 amino acids. As DNA, the CDR3 is TGTGCCAGCAGCCTAAACAGGGGCGGTCAGCCCCAGCATTTT. As protein: CASSLNRGGQPQHF.

The chain recombines TRBV12-2 with TRBJ1-3; the D segment call TRBD1 is taken from the table without a DNA check. TRBV12-2 counts as a pseudogene. The length of the CDR3 is 16 residues. The CDR3 DNA is TGTGCAAGTCGCGACACCGACAGGTATGCTGGAAACACCATATATTTT. Its translation: CASRDTDRYAGNTIYF.

The chain is built from TRBV9 and TRBJ1-1; the D is unclear. Trimming pared 4 bases from V and 5 bases from J, leaving 9 bases between. The V gene's germline CDR1 is SGDLS and CDR2 YYNGEE. The CDR3 is made up of 12 amino acids. The CDR3 DNA reads as TGTGCCAGCAGCCCCCTCAGGACTGAAGCTTTCTTT. It codes for CASSPLRTEAFF. The whole variable domain, filled in from reference TRBV9 and TRBJ1-1, reads DSGVTQTPKHLITATGQRVTLRCSPRSGDLSVYWYQQSLDQGLQFLIQYYNGEERAKGNILERFSAQQFPDLHSELNLSSLELGDSALYFCASSPLRTEAFFGQGTRLTVV.

In DNA form, the CDR3 reads TGTGCCAGTAGTATTAGGCACGGACGGGGTACCCTGAACACCGGGGAGCTGTTTTTT. This sequence encodes CASSIRHGRGTLNTGELFF. V usage is TRBV19 and J usage is TRBJ2-2; D possibly corresponds to TRBD2 (5 bases). CDR3 length: 19 residues. The V end lost 3 bases, the J end lost 1 base, and 21 bases lay between the germline ends. Per the germline V gene, CDR1 is LNHDA and CDR2 is SQIVND (reference sequence).

The chain links TRBV5-1 to TRBJ2-5; D is unresolved. This CDR3 spans 13 amino acids. V lost 4 bases and J lost 1, with 8 bases in between. Germline V gene lookup returns CDR1 SGHRS and CDR2 YFSETQ. The CDR3 sequence is CASSDQVQETQYF. The CDR3 DNA reads as TGCGCCAGCAGCGACCAGGTCCAAGAGACCCAGTACTTC.

Concerning this clone: Other nucleotide sequences from this sample produce the same CDR3. This rearrangement joins TRBV10-3 to TRBJ1-1; 8 positions agree with TRBD1. Germline-derived CDR1 and CDR2 are ENHRY and SYGVKD. J lost 0 bases, V lost 8 bases, and 2 bases had no gene match. This CDR3 has 13 amino acids. This chain's CDR3 is CAIGTGLNTEAFF. The CDR3 DNA reads TGTGCCATCGGGACAGGTTTGAACACTGAAGCTTTCTTT.